These T cell receptor beta chains were read from a single sample in a study of blood T cell repertoires in COVID-19. Only in-frame clones appear in the TCRdb table, and some are missing; sequencing was by immunoSEQ multiplex PCR. Found here are 150,000 to 200,000 clones, over 75% of them singletons; the top ten hold less than 0.85%. The material sequenced was PBMCs or T cells enriched from blood (not recorded which). The origin of the receptors is a woman aged 18-30 years who had recovered from COVID-19. Both conserved end residues are part of each CDR3. Fields, in order: CDR3 DNA, CDR3 protein, CDR3 length, J gene, D gene, V gene, clone size. D genes are given only for firm matches. Expanded clones are given a class, and other clones once, few, many or no size at all.

TGTGCCAGCAGCCAAGGGCCGGGTAGCTACGAGCAGTACTTC | CASSQGPGSYEQYF | 14 | TRBJ2-7 | . | TRBV4-2 | .
TGTGCCAGCAGCTTGCGTCTAGCGGGAGCCGAGCAGTACTTC | CASSLRLAGAEQYF | 14 | TRBJ2-7 | TRBD2 | TRBV5-4 | .
TGTGCCAGCTCACTTACTAGCGGGAGTAACCCAGATACGCAGTATTTT | CASSLTSGSNPDTQYF | 16 | TRBJ2-3 | TRBD2 | TRBV18 | .
TGTGCCAGTAGTCTTCGGGGGGGGTCAGATACGCAGTATTTT | CASSLRGGSDTQYF | 14 | TRBJ2-3 | TRBD2 | TRBV19 | once
TGTGCCACCAGTGAAGCCATAGCCAAAAACATTCAGTACTTC | CATSEAIAKNIQYF | 14 | TRBJ2-4 | . | TRBV15 | .
TGTGCCAGCAGCCTAGGAGTAAATCAGCCCCAGCATTTT | CASSLGVNQPQHF | 13 | TRBJ1-5 | . | TRBV11-2 | .
TGCGCCAGCAGCTCTGATCCGGCGGCCGGGGAGCTGTTTTTT | CASSSDPAAGELFF | 14 | TRBJ2-2 | . | TRBV5-1 | .
TGTGCCAGCAGCGGACAGGGTGGAGAGACCCAGTACTTC | CASSGQGGETQYF | 13 | TRBJ2-5 | TRBD1 | TRBV2 | once
TGTGCCAGCAGCCAAGGGACAGATAATTCACCCCTCCACTTT | CASSQGTDNSPLHF | 14 | TRBJ1-6 | TRBD1 | TRBV25-1 | .
TGCGCCAGTAGGGAACAGGCTAGCACAGATACGCAGTATTTT | CASREQASTDTQYF | 14 | TRBJ2-3 | . | TRBV5-1 | few
TGTGCCAGCAGCTTAGAGTCTAGCGGTCTTCCGGATACGCAGTATTTT | CASSLESSGLPDTQYF | 16 | TRBJ2-3 | TRBD2 | TRBV7-9 | .
TGCGCCAGCAGCCAAAGAATTGGGGCGGCGGGGCCTCAAGAGACCCAGTACTTC | CASSQRIGAAGPQETQYF | 18 | TRBJ2-5 | . | TRBV4-1 | .
TGCAGCGTTGATAGTTTAGCCACGTCTAGGGGGAATGAGCAGTTCTTC | CSVDSLATSRGNEQFF | 16 | TRBJ2-1 | . | TRBV29-1 | .
TGTGCCAGCAGTTTAGGCGGGGGAAACACCATATATTTT | CASSLGGGNTIYF | 13 | TRBJ1-3 | . | TRBV12-3/TRBV12-4 | .
TGTGCCAGCAGCCCAAGGGGGCAGGGGGCGAAATACGAGCAGTACTTC | CASSPRGQGAKYEQYF | 16 | TRBJ2-7 | TRBD1 | TRBV7-9 | .
TGTGCCAGCAGTAAAACGAGCGGGAGGGCCTCCCACGAGCAGTACTTC | CASSKTSGRASHEQYF | 16 | TRBJ2-7 | TRBD2 | TRBV2 | .
TGCGCCAGCAGAGGGACATATCGGGGCGATGAGCAGTTCTTC | CASRGTYRGDEQFF | 14 | TRBJ2-1 | . | TRBV5-1 | .
TGTGCCAGCAGTGAAGCGCTGTTGGGCAGAAAAAATGAAAAACTGTTTTTT | CASSEALLGRKNEKLFF | 17 | TRBJ1-4 | . | TRBV6-1 | .
TGTGCCAGCAGTTCCCGTTGGGAGGGTACCTACGAGCAGTACTTC | CASSSRWEGTYEQYF | 15 | TRBJ2-7 | TRBD2 | TRBV27 | .
TGCGCCAGCAGCCAAGATGAAGGGGTCTCCTACAATGAGCAGTTCTTC | CASSQDEGVSYNEQFF | 16 | TRBJ2-1 | . | TRBV4-1 | .
TGTGCCAGCAGTTTAAACCCCGCCGACAGGGGCTATGGCTACACCTTC | CASSLNPADRGYGYTF | 16 | TRBJ1-2 | TRBD1 | TRBV27 | .
TGTGCCAGCACCATAGGGGTTGGTGGCTCTGGAAACACCATATATTTT | CASTIGVGGSGNTIYF | 16 | TRBJ1-3 | . | TRBV2 | once
TGTGCCAGTAGTGGTTCGGCAGGGGGCGCGAACACCGGGGAGCTGTTTTTT | CASSGSAGGANTGELFF | 17 | TRBJ2-2 | TRBD1 | TRBV19 | .
TGTGCCAGCAGTGATGAAAGCGGGACTAGCGGGTACGAGCAGTACTTC | CASSDESGTSGYEQYF | 16 | TRBJ2-7 | TRBD2 | TRBV6-1 | .
TGTGCCAGTACAGGGGGCACTGAAGCTTTCTTT | CASTGGTEAFF | 11 | TRBJ1-1 | . | TRBV21-1 | .
TGTGCCAGCAGCCAAGGCGGAGACAGGGCCCGCACAGATACGCAGTATTTT | CASSQGGDRARTDTQYF | 17 | TRBJ2-3 | TRBD1 | TRBV4-2 | .
TGTGCCAGTAGTATCCAGAGGTCGGACAATGAGCAGTTCTTC | CASSIQRSDNEQFF | 14 | TRBJ2-1 | . | TRBV19 | .
TGTGCCAGCAGCCGACCCCAGGTACTTTACACTGAAGCTTTCTTT | CASSRPQVLYTEAFF | 15 | TRBJ1-1 | . | TRBV4-2 | few
TGTGCCAGTGGAGCGAACCCGACCGATAATGAAAAACTGTTTTTT | CASGANPTDNEKLFF | 15 | TRBJ1-4 | . | TRBV19 | .